This is a list of T cell receptor beta chains from one sample in a study of blood T cells in healthy people across ages. TCRdb independently ran MiXCR on the 5' RACE reads; one entry per CDR3 protein. The sample has 1,800,000 or so distinct CDR3 sequences; about 39% are singletons. Material for sequencing was blood. The receptors were gathered from a human donor in good health. Each CDR3 is given with its conserved first and last residue. Each record gives: V gene, D gene, J gene, clone size, CDR3 DNA, CDR3 protein. A D gene is named only where the DNA matches it firmly. Clone sizes are given selectively: once, few, many, or a class where the clone is expanded.

V gene: TRBV6-2/TRBV6-3
D gene: .
J gene: TRBJ2-7
clone size: few
CDR3 DNA: TGTGCCAGCAGTTACTCGACAGGCAGCGCCTACGAGCAGTACTTC
CDR3 protein: CASSYSTGSAYEQYF

V gene: TRBV5-5
D gene: .
J gene: TRBJ1-2
clone size: .
CDR3 DNA: TGTGCCAGCAGCTCCCCAGGTGGGGGACCTGGCTACACCTTC
CDR3 protein: CASSSPGGGPGYTF

V gene: TRBV20-1
D gene: .
J gene: TRBJ2-1
clone size: .
CDR3 DNA: TGCAGTGCGGAGAGGCTAGGGAGGGGGCGCAATGAGCAGTTCTTC
CDR3 protein: CSAERLGRGRNEQFF

V gene: TRBV20-1
D gene: .
J gene: TRBJ2-7
clone size: .
CDR3 DNA: TGCAGTGCTAGAGTTGAGGGAATCTCCTACAATGAGCAGTACTTC
CDR3 protein: CSARVEGISYNEQYF

V gene: TRBV7-3
D gene: .
J gene: TRBJ2-3
clone size: few
CDR3 DNA: TGTGCCAGCAGCCCTTTTGTCACAGATACGCAGTATTTT
CDR3 protein: CASSPFVTDTQYF

V gene: TRBV7-2
D gene: .
J gene: TRBJ2-3
clone size: .
CDR3 DNA: TGTACCAGCAGCTTAGTCCCCCACACAGATACGCAGTATTTT
CDR3 protein: CTSSLVPHTDTQYF

V gene: TRBV4-1
D gene: .
J gene: TRBJ1-2
clone size: .
CDR3 DNA: TGCGCCAGCAGCCAAGATGGGACAAGGGATACCTATGGCTACACCTTC
CDR3 protein: CASSQDGTRDTYGYTF

V gene: TRBV24-1
D gene: .
J gene: TRBJ2-1
clone size: .
CDR3 DNA: TGTGCCACCAGTGATAACCTACCGAGCTCCTACAATGAGCAGTTCTTC
CDR3 protein: CATSDNLPSSYNEQFF

V gene: TRBV2
D gene: TRBD2
J gene: TRBJ2-7
clone size: few
CDR3 DNA: TGTGCCAGCACTTTATCCGGGGGGACTAGCGGGTCCCTGGAGTACTTC
CDR3 protein: CASTLSGGTSGSLEYF

V gene: TRBV4-3
D gene: .
J gene: TRBJ2-3
clone size: once
CDR3 DNA: TGCGCCAGCAGCTGCGACGCTCTCACAGATACGCAGTATTTT
CDR3 protein: CASSCDALTDTQYF

V gene: TRBV20-1
D gene: .
J gene: TRBJ1-6
clone size: .
CDR3 DNA: TGCAGTGCTCCTATATCCAGACCCTTCAATTCACCCCTCCACTTT
CDR3 protein: CSAPISRPFNSPLHF

V gene: TRBV29-1
D gene: .
J gene: TRBJ2-7
clone size: many
CDR3 DNA: TGCAGCGTAAGGACGGAAAATTCCTACGAGCAGTACTTC
CDR3 protein: CSVRTENSYEQYF

V gene: TRBV20-1
D gene: .
J gene: TRBJ1-2
clone size: .
CDR3 DNA: TGCAGTGCTAACGGGGAGGACTATGGCTACACCTTC
CDR3 protein: CSANGEDYGYTF

V gene: TRBV4-2
D gene: TRBD2
J gene: TRBJ2-5
clone size: few
CDR3 DNA: TGTGCCAGCAGCCAAGAATCTAGCGGCGGGACCCAGTACTTC
CDR3 protein: CASSQESSGGTQYF

V gene: TRBV5-4
D gene: TRBD2
J gene: TRBJ2-5
clone size: .
CDR3 DNA: TGTGCCAGCAGCCGCCCTAAGAGCGGGGTTAAAGAGACCCAGTACTTC
CDR3 protein: CASSRPKSGVKETQYF

V gene: TRBV7-2
D gene: TRBD1
J gene: TRBJ2-7
clone size: few
CDR3 DNA: TGTGCCAGCAGCTTGACAGGGGATAGGCACGAGCAGTACTTC
CDR3 protein: CASSLTGDRHEQYF

V gene: TRBV12-5
D gene: TRBD2
J gene: TRBJ2-5
clone size: .
CDR3 DNA: TGTGCTAGTGGTTTTCTCCTAGCGGGGGGGCGAAGTGGGGAGACCCAGTACTTC
CDR3 protein: CASGFLLAGGRSGETQYF

V gene: TRBV9
D gene: TRBD1
J gene: TRBJ1-2
clone size: few
CDR3 DNA: TGTGCCAGCAGCCCCCGGGGGGACAGGGGCCGAGATGGCTACACCTTC
CDR3 protein: CASSPRGDRGRDGYTF

V gene: TRBV4-1
D gene: .
J gene: TRBJ2-3
clone size: .
CDR3 DNA: TGCGCCAGCAGCCAAGCATATCGGGGGATCACAGATACGCAGTATTTT
CDR3 protein: CASSQAYRGITDTQYF

V gene: TRBV27
D gene: TRBD2
J gene: TRBJ2-1
clone size: few
CDR3 DNA: TGTGCCAGCAGTCACGGGACTAGCGGGACTGAGCAGTTCTTC
CDR3 protein: CASSHGTSGTEQFF

V gene: TRBV29-1
D gene: .
J gene: TRBJ2-3
clone size: once
CDR3 DNA: TGCAGCGTTGTTATTTTTCCGGCCGCGCAGTATTTT
CDR3 protein: CSVVIFPAAQYF

V gene: TRBV9
D gene: .
J gene: TRBJ2-7
clone size: .
CDR3 DNA: TGTGCCAGCAGCGCTCACAGGAGCTCCTACGAGCAGTACTTC
CDR3 protein: CASSAHRSSYEQYF

V gene: TRBV7-2
D gene: .
J gene: TRBJ1-2
clone size: .
CDR3 DNA: TGTGCCAGCAGCTCTGCCCAATCTGTCTATGGCTACACCTTC
CDR3 protein: CASSSAQSVYGYTF

V gene: TRBV7-2
D gene: TRBD1
J gene: TRBJ2-6
clone size: .
CDR3 DNA: TGTGCCAGCAGCCCCCGCGGACAGGTCGGGTCCTCTGGGGCCAACGTCCTGACTTTC
CDR3 protein: CASSPRGQVGSSGANVLTF

V gene: TRBV27
D gene: .
J gene: TRBJ1-4
clone size: .
CDR3 DNA: TGTGCCAGCAGTTTGACTTGGTTCTCTAATGAAAAACTGTTTTTT
CDR3 protein: CASSLTWFSNEKLFF

V gene: TRBV4-3
D gene: .
J gene: TRBJ1-2
clone size: .
CDR3 DNA: TGCGCCAGCAGCCATCGCGCAGGAAACTATGGCTACACCTTC
CDR3 protein: CASSHRAGNYGYTF

V gene: TRBV4-2
D gene: .
J gene: TRBJ2-6
clone size: few
CDR3 DNA: TGTGCCAGCAGCCAAGATCAGGGGAGACGGGACTCTGGGGCCAACGTCCTGACTTTC
CDR3 protein: CASSQDQGRRDSGANVLTF

V gene: TRBV20-1
D gene: .
J gene: TRBJ2-1
clone size: .
CDR3 DNA: TGCGGTGCTACGGGGGGCCACCTTGATGAGCAGTTCTTC
CDR3 protein: CGATGGHLDEQFF

V gene: TRBV29-1
D gene: .
J gene: TRBJ1-2
clone size: .
CDR3 DNA: TGCAGCGTACCCGGGACCTTGAGGGTTGGCTATGGCTACACCTTC
CDR3 protein: CSVPGTLRVGYGYTF

V gene: TRBV13
D gene: TRBD2
J gene: TRBJ2-1
clone size: many
CDR3 DNA: TGTGCCAGCAGCTTAGGAGGTGGGGGAGGGAATGAGCAGTTCTTC
CDR3 protein: CASSLGGGGGNEQFF

V gene: TRBV5-1
D gene: .
J gene: TRBJ1-1
clone size: .
CDR3 DNA: TGCGCCAGCAGCTCCGGAACGGGGCCCGGGGTCACTGAAGCTTTCTTT
CDR3 protein: CASSSGTGPGVTEAFF

V gene: TRBV2
D gene: .
J gene: TRBJ2-1
clone size: .
CDR3 DNA: TGTGCCAGCTTCCGGAACAGATGGTTCTTC
CDR3 protein: CASFRNRWFF

V gene: TRBV10-3
D gene: .
J gene: TRBJ1-1
clone size: few
CDR3 DNA: TGTGCCATCAGTCACACAAGGGAGGGAGTTGACACTGAAGCTTTCTTT
CDR3 protein: CAISHTREGVDTEAFF

V gene: TRBV9
D gene: TRBD2
J gene: TRBJ2-1
clone size: .
CDR3 DNA: TGTGCCAGCAGCGTGGGGACTAGCGGGGTCTACGAGCAGTTCTTC
CDR3 protein: CASSVGTSGVYEQFF

V gene: TRBV7-2
D gene: .
J gene: TRBJ2-3
clone size: few
CDR3 DNA: TGTGCCAGCAGCTCAGTTCCATGGGATACGCAGTATTTT
CDR3 protein: CASSSVPWDTQYF

V gene: TRBV28
D gene: .
J gene: TRBJ2-5
clone size: .
CDR3 DNA: TGTGCCAGCAGTTGGGGAGAGGGGGAGACCCAGTACTTC
CDR3 protein: CASSWGEGETQYF

V gene: TRBV7-2
D gene: .
J gene: TRBJ2-1
clone size: .
CDR3 DNA: TGTGCCAGCAGCTTACCACCTGACCATGAGCAGTTCTTC
CDR3 protein: CASSLPPDHEQFF

V gene: TRBV4-1
D gene: .
J gene: TRBJ2-7
clone size: .
CDR3 DNA: TGCGCCAGCAGCCTACAGTACGACAACAGGTTCTACGAGCAGTACTTC
CDR3 protein: CASSLQYDNRFYEQYF

V gene: TRBV13
D gene: TRBD1
J gene: TRBJ1-1
clone size: .
CDR3 DNA: TGTGCCAGCAGAGAGGGCCCGGACAGGGGTCCTGAAGCTTTCTTT
CDR3 protein: CASREGPDRGPEAFF

V gene: TRBV6-2/TRBV6-3
D gene: .
J gene: TRBJ2-3
clone size: .
CDR3 DNA: TGTGCCAGCAGTTACGAGGGAAAGGGCACAGATACGCAGTATTTT
CDR3 protein: CASSYEGKGTDTQYF

V gene: TRBV20-1
D gene: .
J gene: TRBJ2-4
clone size: .
CDR3 DNA: TGCAGTGCTAGATCCGGGAAAGGAACAAACATTCAGTACTTC
CDR3 protein: CSARSGKGTNIQYF

V gene: TRBV7-2
D gene: TRBD1
J gene: TRBJ2-7
clone size: .
CDR3 DNA: TGTGCCAGCAGCTTCGACAGGGGGCAGGACGAGCAGTACTTC
CDR3 protein: CASSFDRGQDEQYF

V gene: TRBV9
D gene: .
J gene: TRBJ2-5
clone size: once
CDR3 DNA: TGTGCCAGCAACGAATACCCCCGAGAGACCCAGTACTTC
CDR3 protein: CASNEYPRETQYF

V gene: TRBV3-1
D gene: .
J gene: TRBJ2-5
clone size: .
CDR3 DNA: TGTGCCAGCAGCCAAGAGCTGGAGGGGAACGAAGAGACCCAGTACTTC
CDR3 protein: CASSQELEGNEETQYF